These 7 T cell receptor beta chains share one sample of origin, sequenced in a study of PD-1 blockade in classical Hodgkin lymphoma (dated by TCRdb to the early 2020s). Library preparation employed the immunoSEQ multiplex PCR assay. In its TCRdb copy, this immuneACCESS table keeps in-frame sequences only and misses some clones. Where compared with another copy, unresolved V genes explain less than half of these, and the others have no known cause. This sample comprises about 4,800 clones, about four fifths of them detected only once. Roughly 3.1% of the sample lies in the top ten. This sample's time point label indicates: cycle 4 day 1 (C4D1), after 5 to 7 weeks of nivolumab. All trial patients had relapsed after autologous stem cell transplantation, with cohorts A, B and C differing in prior brentuximab vedotin exposure. CD4+ T cells were purified from thawed PBMCs by magnetic negative selection with a Miltenyi CD4+ T cell isolation kit.

The sequencing used CD4+ T cells from blood, collected before the fourth cycle of nivolumab. The receptors originated from a human donor with classical Hodgkin lymphoma.

The chain couples TRBV5-5 to TRBJ1-6; a possible D gene is TRBD1 (5 bases). Germline CDR1 is SGHKS and CDR2 is YYEKEE (reference sequence). V lost 4 bases and J lost 6, with 8 bases in between. The length of the CDR3 is 13 residues. CDR3 sequence (DNA): TGTGCCAGCAGCCCCGACAGTAATTCACCCCTCCACTTT. Its protein product is CASSPDSNSPLHF.

V usage is TRBV6-5 and J usage is TRBJ2-3, with no clear D. V dropped 6 bases and J dropped 2 bases, with 9 bases sitting between them. Germline lookup yields CDR1 MNHEY and CDR2 SVGAGI. The CDR3 is 13 residues long. In DNA form, the CDR3 reads TGTGCCAGCAGAGACCCCCCCACAGATACGCAGTATTTT. Protein product: CASRDPPTDTQYF.

The CDR3 DNA reads TGTGCCAGCAGCTTCAGGGGGTTTAACACAGATACGCAGTATTTT. The encoded protein is CASSFRGFNTDTQYF. This chain links TRBV11-2 with TRBJ2-3; 7 bases are a match to TRBD1. This CDR3 has 15 amino acids. J gave up 2 bases and V 3 bases, and 5 bases lay outside the gene matches. The V gene's germline CDR1 is SGHAT and CDR2 FQNNGV. Based on the CDR3 plus reference TRBV11-2 and TRBJ2-3, the full variable domain is EAGVAQSPRYKIIEKRQSVAFWCNPISGHATLYWYQQILGQGPKLLIQFQNNGVVDDSQLPKDRFSAERLKGVDSTLKIQPAKLEDSAVYLCASSFRGFNTDTQYFGPGTRLTVL.

The rearrangement joins TRBV5-6 to TRBJ2-7, with 7 bases lining up with TRBD2. This CDR3 region has 12 residues. CDR1 is SGHDT and CDR2 is YYEEEE in the germline V gene. V shed 3 bases and J 4 bases; nucleotides not matched to a gene: 1. Here the CDR3 reads CASSWGGYEQYF. Here the CDR3 DNA reads TGTGCCAGCAGCTGGGGGGGATACGAGCAGTACTTC.

J is TRBJ2-7 and V is TRBV10-3, with 7 bases matching TRBD1. The CDR3 runs to 15 residues. Germline CDR1 reads ENHRY; CDR2 reads SYGVKD. J lost 4 bases, V lost 5 bases, and 11 bases had no gene match. This CDR3 is CAISLRDSAQYEQYF. The DNA of the CDR3 is TGTGCCATCAGTCTACGGGACAGTGCTCAATACGAGCAGTACTTC.

V and J are TRBV29-1 and TRBJ1-1, with 10 bases matching TRBD1. Germline lookup yields CDR1 SQVTM and CDR2 ANQGSEA. CDR3 size: 14 residues. With 7 bases clipped from V and 5 bases from J, the junction kept 10 bases outside the gene matches. CDR3: CSARQGAGGTEAFF. The DNA of the CDR3 is TGCAGCGCGCGACAGGGGGCGGGAGGTACTGAAGCTTTCTTT.

This chain connects TRBV15 to TRBJ1-3; D gene uncertain. In germline, CDR1 is LNHNV, CDR2 YYDKDF (reference sequence). The CDR3 length is 15 residues. V was cut by 3 bases and J by 2 bases, with 11 bases left in between. This CDR3 is CATSRIKEPGNTIYF. As DNA, the CDR3 is TGTGCCACCAGCAGGATCAAAGAACCTGGAAACACCATATATTTT.